This TCR beta chain emerged from a study of shared clonotypes between healthy human individuals. About the research overall: The study used three CD4 naive, three CD4 memory, two CD8 naive and one CD8 memory plate per donor.

Both subsets, CD45RA+ naive and CD45RA-negative memory, were split from the CD4+ cells. Concerning this clone: Its specificity is not known.

Findings and caveats of the study: The study sampled only blood, and tissue repertoires likely differ. In several donors, approximately 5% of naive CD4 clonotypes appeared in common.

TCRdb keeps only in-frame clones here, not all; method: immunoSEQ multiplex PCR. The sample consists of roughly 2 million clones, around 95% of them appearing once. This CDR3 region has 14 residues. V gave up 3 bases and J gave up 0 bases, with 11 bases separating them. In germline, CDR1 is GTSNPN, CDR2 SVGIG (reference sequence). The sequenced sample consisted of naive CD4+ T cells sorted from blood. The subset: CD45RA+ positively selected. The genes are TRBV30 and TRBJ1-1, with a weak D call TRBD1 (6 bases). The receptor was derived from a man younger than 30 in good health. The CDR3 spells CAWRRTAMNTEAFF. The CDR3 coding sequence is TGTGCCTGGAGACGGACAGCAATGAACACTGAAGCTTTCTTT. Combining the CDR3 with reference TRBV30 and TRBJ1-1 gives the whole variable domain SQTIHQWPATLVQPVGSPLSLECTVEGTSNPNLYWYRQAAGRGLQLLFYSVGIGQISSEVPQNLSASRPQDRQFILSSKKLLLSDSGFYLCAWRRTAMNTEAFFGQGTRLTVV.